This entry features one T cell receptor (beta chain) sequence. Its antigen is undetermined. This sample stems from a study of cytomegalovirus exposure and HLA in healthy donors. Whole-study context: Early on, a data release was issued that held roughly 84 million unique TCRs from HLA-typed donors. General study points: Certain indistinguishable V segments, among them TRBV6-2 and TRBV6-3, were excluded.

The CDR3 is made up of 15 amino acids. V was cut by 5 bases and J by 0 bases, with 8 bases left in between. Germline-derived CDR1 and CDR2 are MNHEY and SVGAGI. PCR employed 60 Vbeta and 13 Jbeta primers. Profiled with immunoSEQ multiplex PCR; TCRdb holds only in-frame clones, not every one. The sample lists about 170,000 clones; around 83% were seen once. V is TRBV6-5 and J is TRBJ2-6; D is possibly TRBD1 (6 bases). This receptor was taken from a man aged 25-45 years in good health and CMV-seropositive. The sample comprised PBMCs. CDR3 region: CASSPGDSGANVLTF. The CDR3 DNA is TGTGCCAGCAGTCCAGGGGACTCTGGGGCCAACGTCCTGACTTTC.